A selection of T cell receptor beta chains follows, all from one sample in a study of cytomegalovirus exposure and HLA in healthy donors. Sequencing used immunoSEQ multiplex PCR; TCRdb keeps in-frame clones, though not all of them. Its clone listing holds 45,000 to 60,000 clones. The material sequenced was PBMCs. The source of these receptors is a male donor in good health and CMV-seronegative. Each CDR3 is given without its conserved first and last residue. The D gene is left open where the match is weak.

J gene	CDR3 length	V gene	D gene	CDR3 protein
TRBJ2-6	17	TRBV11-2	TRBD1	ASSLRTGGLLSGANVLT
TRBJ1-2	11	TRBV6-5	TRBD1	ASWGQGDYGYT
TRBJ1-5	14	TRBV30	-	AWSASPGGEHQPQH
TRBJ1-3	12	TRBV6-5	-	ASSPGTTGNTIY
TRBJ2-1	11	TRBV6-5	-	ASSTGWYNEQF
TRBJ1-5	12	TRBV6-5	TRBD1	ASSRTGRAQPQH
TRBJ1-1	9	TRBV30	-	AWRRNTEAF
TRBJ1-1	9	TRBV29-1	-	SVEGAREAF
TRBJ2-7	10	TRBV27	TRBD2	ASASGGYEQY
TRBJ1-1	12	TRBV18	TRBD1	ASLGQGKNTEAF
TRBJ2-1	15	TRBV7-3	TRBD1	ASSLRGPQGQGNEQF
TRBJ1-1	13	TRBV19	-	ASKWELGGYTEAF
TRBJ1-2	11	TRBV5-4	-	ASSPGDNYGYT
TRBJ2-3	13	TRBV6-5	TRBD2	ASSARGGRTDTQY
TRBJ2-5	14	TRBV6-5	TRBD1	ASSFTTDRGQETQY
TRBJ2-4	14	TRBV2	TRBD2	ASSESVWASGNIQY
TRBJ2-3	15	TRBV5-4	TRBD2	ASSLGLAGAITDTQY